This T cell receptor (beta chain) was captured in a study of cytomegalovirus exposure and HLA in healthy donors (dated by TCRdb to 2016 to 2017). Describing the broader study: An earlier analysis of roughly 500 of the donors reported 250 to 300 Gb of sequence data and around 120 million unique TCR beta sequences obtained from around 180 million T cells. Approximately 310 gigabases of sequencing data and tens of millions of unique TCR sequences were included in an early release covering roughly 600 HLA-typed donors. All discovery cohort repertoires had been generated on a single sequencing platform. Both class I and class II loci were covered by HLA typing, at four-digit resolution. An earlier analysis of approximately 580 of the donors used high-throughput TCR beta sequencing to judge whether each TCR beta V gene segment behaved as functional or pseudogenic. Besides the first cohort of 666 subjects, a separate validation cohort made up of roughly 120 different subjects was used. To predict cytomegalovirus infection status, the study brought together high-throughput TCR immunosequencing, statistical association of individual TCRs with disease status, and machine learning. On average, 235,054 unique TCR beta nucleotide sequences were sequenced per donor among 350 to 400 genotyped donors of the cohort, with approximately 18% of those sequences being non-productive. Donor age, sex, ethnicity and CMV serostatus were collected together with the repertoire data. Of the 398 genotyped donors, approximately 82% fell in the genetic ancestry cluster associated with self-reported Caucasian donors. The study aimed to test whether signatures of past pathogen exposure could be identified by cataloging public T cell receptors. The later analysis used no new phenotypic data to find candidate immune exposures, relying instead on TCR beta sequences and their occurrence across donors. A later genetic analysis took genome-wide SNP genotypes for about three fifths of the roughly 700 donors and used that subset as a discovery cohort. A later analysis re-analyzed previously published TCR beta repertoires from 550 to 700 donors and added high-resolution HLA genotyping to study TCR occurrence patterns. Typing coverage varied by locus: about 620-630 donors for A, B, C, DRB1 and DQB1; under 550 for DQA1; some 610 for DPA1; about 450 for DPB1. Because of strong linkage in the cohort, roughly five DR-DQ haplotypes were treated as single units for association and clustering. The study used immunosequencing to profile the T cell repertoires of approximately 640 subjects and linked those repertoires to cytomegalovirus serostatus. Points the paper makes about the study in general: The authors suggested that the approach could potentially be extended to other disease states and immunological phenotypes. A total of around 150 TCR beta chains were listed by the study as associated with cytomegalovirus. In a later genetic analysis, fewer N-insertions in productive TCRs were reported among donors in an Asian-associated ancestry cluster than the 666-donor mean. At a false discovery rate of 0.05, a later analysis linked about 17,000 TCR beta sequences to specific HLA alleles. Correlated functional status among segregating V segments might reflect linkage disequilibrium, but an unknown experimental factor could not be ruled out. Some 15 rarely observed V segments, including chromosome 9 orphons, were excluded from the earlier analysis of almost 600 of the donors because counts were too low. Across donors, most TCR sequences were observed very rarely, whereas some public TCRs were present in many individuals. The presence/absence analyses assumed that sequencing depth was roughly uniform across donors, and that assumption may not be true. Assigning TCR associations to individual alleles was difficult when HLA alleles, especially DR and DQ, strongly co-occurred. A further reported finding was that TCR beta sequences accurately predicted the HLA-A and HLA-B alleles for most subjects in the first cohort. Some IMGT-functional V segments, including TRBV6-2 and TRBV6-3, could not be told apart with the 87-base-pair reads, so those segments were excluded. A later analysis reported that several top co-occurrence clusters appeared linked to parvovirus B19, influenza, CMV and Epstein-Barr virus. Because HLA typing was missing for some donors at each locus, association tests included only the typed subset. In a later genetic analysis, a missense DCLRE1C variant was associated with V-gene and J-gene trimming of TCR beta chains, and the association was replicated in an independent cohort. A later analysis found that TCR association rates varied across HLA loci, with DRB1 alleles showing the most associated TCRs and HLA-C alleles the fewest. In an earlier analysis of fewer than 750 of the donors, most TCR beta V segments were observed in productive rearrangements about 87% or about 30% of the time, broadly matching IMGT annotations. Three of the identified cytomegalovirus-associated TCR beta chains were confirmed in vitro to be specific for cytomegalovirus antigens. In this cohort, only TCR beta chains were sequenced, and detectable features were limited by the absence of alpha or paired-chain data. The only immune exposure information available for the cohort was CMV serostatus. According to a later analysis, most CMV-associated TCR beta chains appeared to be HLA-restricted, and the HLA associations seemed to be driven largely by CMV exposure. The classifier was reported to diagnose cytomegalovirus status with high specificity and sensitivity in both the original and validation cohorts. Compared with equally common non-associated chains, HLA-associated TCR beta chains in a later analysis were more clonally expanded and had lower generation probabilities. A group of highly shared sequence variants was considered likely to be a technical artifact of the sequencing pipeline.

As to this clone: Its target antigen remains unknown. Base qualities are not at hand, and no much larger clone is one base apart.

The cohort comprised some 700 healthy bone marrow donors. Cohort members were all nominally healthy when sampled, although unrecorded immune exposures were likely present. The donor was CMV seronegative and was included in the group of hundreds of seronegative cohort members. Every donor gave a peripheral blood sample, and the peripheral blood mononuclear cells from that sample were used for TCR beta sequencing. Genomic DNA extraction from the blood cell samples was performed with the Qiagen DNeasy Blood Extraction Kit. Clipping removes 4 bases from V and 1 base from J, with 4 as the unmatched junction base count. Taken from cysteine to phenylalanine, the CDR3 has 15 residues. Only CDR3 DNA remains: 45 bases, in frame from the first base. The germline V gene encodes CDR1 SNHLY and CDR2 FYNNEI. Receptor libraries were prepared by the immunoSEQ multiplex PCR assay. A mixture of 60 forward primers for TCR Vbeta segments and 13 reverse primers for TCR Jbeta segments was used in the multiplex PCR. The CDR3 region of rearranged TCR beta genes was amplified from genomic DNA with a multiplex PCR assay. Amplified TCR beta libraries were sequenced as 87-base-pair reads on the Illumina HiSeq System. The paper's processing steps were these. A later analysis tallied roughly 78 million unique TCR beta chains across the 666 repertoires, and approximately 9.9 million of those chains were shared by two or more donors. Raw reads were error-corrected and collapsed into unique sequences with a nearest-neighbor algorithm that merged closely related sequences to remove PCR and sequencing errors. CDR3 sequences were aligned to IMGT reference sequences to assign V, D and J gene segments. For a sequence to be retained, a match of at least six nucleotides was required to both a V gene segment and a J gene segment. A rearrangement was called productive if the CDR3 had no stop codons and remained in frame with V and J, and every other rearrangement was called non-productive. Following IMGT convention, CDR3 was defined as the stretch from the second conserved V-encoded cysteine to the conserved J-encoded phenylalanine. The earlier analysis of about 640 of the donors excluded any sequence lacking an unambiguous match to a single V gene segment. In an earlier analysis of 587 of the donors, V segments were called functional above 56.7% productive rearrangements and were called segregating when the between-donor standard deviation exceeded 5%. A statistical classification framework was developed to diagnose cytomegalovirus status using the catalog of TCR beta chain sequences. A later analysis assigned V and J genes by comparing TCR nucleotide sequences with IMGT/GENE-DB human TR gene sequences. In a later analysis, CDR3 sequences and most-parsimonious VDJ recombination scenarios were assigned using the TCRdist pipeline. In a later analysis, every TCR beta chain was defined by the combination of its CDR3 amino acid sequence and its V-gene family, and reads without a unique V-gene family were dropped. A later analysis removed 600 or so highly shared, low-generation-probability nucleotide sequences to deal with suspected cross-contamination and a sequencing artifact. In a later analysis, a clonal expansion index was calculated for each public chain from normalized within-repertoire ranks of inferred template counts. In a later analysis, generation probabilities were computed using a VDJ recombination model fitted to out-of-frame rearrangements, and the results were checked against IGoR. A later analysis scored TCR-TCR, TCR-HLA and TCR-CMV co-occurrence with hypergeometric tests, applying a repertoire-size bias correction to TCR pairs. A later analysis estimated false discovery rates by permuting HLA or CMV assignments 20 times. In a later analysis, co-occurring TCRs were grouped with DBSCAN, and TCRdist sequence similarity was added when clustering was performed within HLA-allele-positive subsets. For co-occurrence clustering, repertoires with fewer than 30,000 or more than 120,000 public chains were excluded, along with roughly 5 repertoires with anomalous nucleotide sharing. The immuneACCESS repertoire file appears here via TCRdb, limited to in-frame rearrangements. These files lack a portion of the clones; in checked studies, under half of the deficit traces to unresolved V genes, and the cause of the others is not known. V, J and clone size were drawn from that table, and D and trimming were deduced from the DNA. This sample lists about 200,000 clones; 78% were detected once. 3.8% of the sample is taken by the ten largest.

The sequencing input was PBMCs. The receptor was isolated from a male donor in good health and CMV-seronegative. The sequence is built from TRBV2 and TRBJ2-5; 9 of the junction bases match TRBD2. The nucleotide sequence is TGTGCCAGCAGTGGTATAGCGGGAGCCCAAGAGACCCAGTACTTC. Protein translation: CASSGIAGAQETQYF.